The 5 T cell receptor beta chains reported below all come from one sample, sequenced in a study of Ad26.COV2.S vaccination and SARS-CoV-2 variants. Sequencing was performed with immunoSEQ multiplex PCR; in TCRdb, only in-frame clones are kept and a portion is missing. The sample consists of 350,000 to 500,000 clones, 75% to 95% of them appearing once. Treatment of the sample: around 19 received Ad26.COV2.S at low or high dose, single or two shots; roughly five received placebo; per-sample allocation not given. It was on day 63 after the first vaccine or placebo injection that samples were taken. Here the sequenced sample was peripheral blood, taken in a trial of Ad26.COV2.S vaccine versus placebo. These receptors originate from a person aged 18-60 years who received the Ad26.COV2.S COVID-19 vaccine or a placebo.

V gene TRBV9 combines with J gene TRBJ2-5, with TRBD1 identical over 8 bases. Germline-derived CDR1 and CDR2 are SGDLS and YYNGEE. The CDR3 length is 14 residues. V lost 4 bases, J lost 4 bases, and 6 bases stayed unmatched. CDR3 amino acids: CASSPRTGTETQYF. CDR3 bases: TGTGCCAGCAGCCCCCGGACAGGGACAGAGACCCAGTACTTC.

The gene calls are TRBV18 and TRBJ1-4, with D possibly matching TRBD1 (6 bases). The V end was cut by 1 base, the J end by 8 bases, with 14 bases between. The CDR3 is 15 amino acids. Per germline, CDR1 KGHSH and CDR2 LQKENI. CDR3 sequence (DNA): TGTGCCAGCTCACCACGGGCAGGGGATGTGGAAAAACTGTTTTTT. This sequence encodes CASSPRAGDVEKLFF.

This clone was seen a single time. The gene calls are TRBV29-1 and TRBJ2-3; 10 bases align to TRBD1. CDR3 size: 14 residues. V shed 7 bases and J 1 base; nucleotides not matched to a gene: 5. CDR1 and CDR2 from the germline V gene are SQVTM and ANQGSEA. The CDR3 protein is CSAGTGAGTDTQYF. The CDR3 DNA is TGCAGCGCCGGGACAGGGGCCGGCACAGATACGCAGTATTTT.

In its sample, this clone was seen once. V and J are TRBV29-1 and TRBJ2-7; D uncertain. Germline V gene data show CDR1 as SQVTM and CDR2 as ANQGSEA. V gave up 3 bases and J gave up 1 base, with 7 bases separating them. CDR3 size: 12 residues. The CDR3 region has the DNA TGCAGCGTTGATGAGACGTCCTACGAGCAGTACTTC. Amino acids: CSVDETSYEQYF.

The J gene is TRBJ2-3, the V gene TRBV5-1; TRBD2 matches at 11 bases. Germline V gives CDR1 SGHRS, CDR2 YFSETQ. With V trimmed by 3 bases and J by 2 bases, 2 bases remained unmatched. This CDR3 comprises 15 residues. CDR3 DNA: TGCGCCAGCAGCTCGGGACTAGCGGACACAGATACGCAGTATTTT. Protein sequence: CASSSGLADTDTQYF.